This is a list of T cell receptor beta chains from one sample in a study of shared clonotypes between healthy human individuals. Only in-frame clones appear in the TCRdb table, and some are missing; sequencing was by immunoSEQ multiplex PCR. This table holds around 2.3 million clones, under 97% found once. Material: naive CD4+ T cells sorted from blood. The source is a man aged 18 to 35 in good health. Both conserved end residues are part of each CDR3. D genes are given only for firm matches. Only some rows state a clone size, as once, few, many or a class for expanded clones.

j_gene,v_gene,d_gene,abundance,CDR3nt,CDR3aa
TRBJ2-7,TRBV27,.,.,TGTGCCAGCAGTTTAGCAGGGCCCCTAGGTAGCGAGCAGTACTTC,CASSLAGPLGSEQYF
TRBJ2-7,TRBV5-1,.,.,TGCGCCAGCAGCCAAGCCCCGGGACCCTACGAGCAGTACTTC,CASSQAPGPYEQYF
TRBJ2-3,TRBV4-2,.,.,TGTGCCAGCAGCCAGGAACTTGTAGATACGCAGTATTTT,CASSQELVDTQYF
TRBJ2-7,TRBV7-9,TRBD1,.,TGTGCCAGCAGCATGGGGGACAGCTCCTACGAGCAGTACTTC,CASSMGDSSYEQYF
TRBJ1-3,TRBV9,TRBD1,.,TGTGCCAGCAGCGTAGATCTTGGGACAGGGCGGACTGGAAACACCATATATTTT,CASSVDLGTGRTGNTIYF
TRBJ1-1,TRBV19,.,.,TGTGCCAGTAGAGTTCAGGGGCGACACACTGAAGCTTTCTTT,CASRVQGRHTEAFF
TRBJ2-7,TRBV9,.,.,TGTGCCAGCAGTCTTAGCGGAACGGCCGGGGACGAGCAGTACTTC,CASSLSGTAGDEQYF
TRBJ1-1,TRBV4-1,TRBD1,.,TGCGCCAGCAGTCTTGATATAACAGGGGGCTGGACTGAAGCTTTCTTT,CASSLDITGGWTEAFF
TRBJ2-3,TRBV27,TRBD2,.,TGTGCCAGCAGCCTAGCGGACCTTGACGGTACGCAGTATTTT,CASSLADLDGTQYF
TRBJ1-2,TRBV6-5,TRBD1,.,TGTGCCAGCACCGAGACAGGGGGCGTTTATGGCTACACCTTC,CASTETGGVYGYTF
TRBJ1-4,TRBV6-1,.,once,TGTGCCAGCAGCAGCCCGGGCGAAAAACTGTTTTTT,CASSSPGEKLFF
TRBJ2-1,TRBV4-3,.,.,TGCGCCAGCAGCCAATCGGCCTGGGGGGGCCTGGATGAGCAGTTCTTC,CASSQSAWGGLDEQFF
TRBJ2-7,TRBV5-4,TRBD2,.,TGTGCCAGCAGCTTGCGGGGACTAGCGGACCCCTACGAGCAGTACTTC,CASSLRGLADPYEQYF
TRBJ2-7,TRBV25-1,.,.,TGTGCCAGCAGTGATTTAGTGGGCCTCTCCTACGAGCAGTACTTC,CASSDLVGLSYEQYF
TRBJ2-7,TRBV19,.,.,TGTGCCAGTAGTTCCCCCCGCGGATACGAGCAGTACTTC,CASSSPRGYEQYF
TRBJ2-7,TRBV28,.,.,TGTGCCAGCAGTTCATACAGCTACGAGCAGTACTTC,CASSSYSYEQYF
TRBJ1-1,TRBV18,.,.,TGTGCCAGCTCACCACCGTTAAGGGCGAACACTGAAGCTTTCTTT,CASSPPLRANTEAFF
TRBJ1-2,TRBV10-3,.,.,TGTGCCATCAGTGAGTCGGCGGCAATCACTAACTATGGCTACACCTTC,CAISESAAITNYGYTF
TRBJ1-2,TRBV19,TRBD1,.,TGTGCCAGTAGTAAGCCAGGGGGAGCTAACTATGGCTACACCTTC,CASSKPGGANYGYTF
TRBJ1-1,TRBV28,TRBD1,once,TGTGGGATACAGGGGCCAGGGACTGAAGCTTTCTTT,CGIQGPGTEAFF
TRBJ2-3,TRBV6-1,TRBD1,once,TGTGCCAGCAGGCTGCGACAGGGTAACACAGATACGCAGTATTTT,CASRLRQGNTDTQYF
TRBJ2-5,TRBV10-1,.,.,TGCGCCAGCAGTGAGTCTGGGGAGACCCAGTACTTC,CASSESGETQYF
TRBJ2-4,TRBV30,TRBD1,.,TGTGCCTGGAGTCGTAGGGGGCGGGCAAACATTCAGTACTTC,CAWSRRGRANIQYF
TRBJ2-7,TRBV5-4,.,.,TGTGCCAGCAGCTCCGGGTCCTCCTACGAGCAGTACTTC,CASSSGSSYEQYF
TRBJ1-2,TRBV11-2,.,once,TGTGCCAGCAGCTTAGGACAAGCTAACTATGGCTACACCTTC,CASSLGQANYGYTF
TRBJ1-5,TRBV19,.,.,TGTGCCAGTAGTATAAGAGGGGGTAATCAGCCCCAGCATTTT,CASSIRGGNQPQHF
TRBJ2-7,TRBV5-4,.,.,TGTGCCAGCAGATCTCGCCAGGGGAGTGTCACCTACGAGCAGTACTTC,CASRSRQGSVTYEQYF
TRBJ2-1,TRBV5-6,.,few,TGTGCCAGTTCGCGAGGGGCGACGAATGAGCAGTTCTTC,CASSRGATNEQFF
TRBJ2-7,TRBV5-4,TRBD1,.,TGTGCCAGCAGCTTACCGGGACAGTTCTACGAGCAGTACTTC,CASSLPGQFYEQYF
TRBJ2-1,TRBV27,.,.,TGTGCCAGCAGAAGGGACGGAGCCTACAATGAGCAGTTCTTC,CASRRDGAYNEQFF
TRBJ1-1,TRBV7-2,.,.,TGTGCCAGCAGCCTAACAACAGGCACAAACACTGAAGCTTTCTTT,CASSLTTGTNTEAFF
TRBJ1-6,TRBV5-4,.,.,TGTGCCAGCAGCTTGGCCAGGTTTCCCGTCAATTCACCCCTCCACTTT,CASSLARFPVNSPLHF
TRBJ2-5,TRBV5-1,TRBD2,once,TGCGCCAGCAGCTTGATACTAGCGGGGGGAGAGACCCAGTACTTC,CASSLILAGGETQYF